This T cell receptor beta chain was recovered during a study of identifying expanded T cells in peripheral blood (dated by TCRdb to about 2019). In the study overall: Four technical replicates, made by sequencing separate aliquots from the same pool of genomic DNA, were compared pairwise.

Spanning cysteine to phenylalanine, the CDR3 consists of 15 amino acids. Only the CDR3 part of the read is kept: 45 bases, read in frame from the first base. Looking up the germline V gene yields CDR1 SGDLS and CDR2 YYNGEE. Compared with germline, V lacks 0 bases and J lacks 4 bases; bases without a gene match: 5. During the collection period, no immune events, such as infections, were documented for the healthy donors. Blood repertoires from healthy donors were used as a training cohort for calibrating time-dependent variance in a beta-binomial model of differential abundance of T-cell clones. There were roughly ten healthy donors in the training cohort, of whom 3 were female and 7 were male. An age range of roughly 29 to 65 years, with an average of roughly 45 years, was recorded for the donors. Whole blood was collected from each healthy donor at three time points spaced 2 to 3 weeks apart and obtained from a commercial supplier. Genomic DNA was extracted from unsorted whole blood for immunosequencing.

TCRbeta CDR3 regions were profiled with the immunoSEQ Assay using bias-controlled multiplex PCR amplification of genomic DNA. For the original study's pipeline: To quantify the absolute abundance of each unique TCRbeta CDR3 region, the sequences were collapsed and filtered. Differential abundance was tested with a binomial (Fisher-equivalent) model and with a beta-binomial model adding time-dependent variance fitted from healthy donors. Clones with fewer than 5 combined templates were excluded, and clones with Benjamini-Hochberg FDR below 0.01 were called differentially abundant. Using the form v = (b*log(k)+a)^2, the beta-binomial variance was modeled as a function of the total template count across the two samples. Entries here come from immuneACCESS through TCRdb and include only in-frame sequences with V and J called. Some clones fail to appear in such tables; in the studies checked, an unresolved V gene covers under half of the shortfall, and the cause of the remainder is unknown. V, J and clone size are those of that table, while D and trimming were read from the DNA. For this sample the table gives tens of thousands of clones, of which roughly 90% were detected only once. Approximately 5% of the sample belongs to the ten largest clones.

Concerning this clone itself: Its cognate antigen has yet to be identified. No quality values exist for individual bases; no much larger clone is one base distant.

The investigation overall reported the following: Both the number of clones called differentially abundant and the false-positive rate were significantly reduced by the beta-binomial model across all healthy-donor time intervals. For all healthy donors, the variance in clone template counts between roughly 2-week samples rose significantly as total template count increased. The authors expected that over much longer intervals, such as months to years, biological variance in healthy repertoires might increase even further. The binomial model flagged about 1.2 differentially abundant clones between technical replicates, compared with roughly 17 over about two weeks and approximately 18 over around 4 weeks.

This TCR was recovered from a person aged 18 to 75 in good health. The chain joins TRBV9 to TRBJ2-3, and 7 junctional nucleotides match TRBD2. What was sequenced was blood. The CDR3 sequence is CASSVGGSRADTQYF. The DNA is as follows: TGTGCCAGCAGCGTAGGCGGGAGTAGGGCAGATACGCAGTATTTT.